This T cell receptor beta chain was captured in a study of PD-1 blockade in mismatch repair-deficient tumors (dated by TCRdb to about 2017). With regard to the full study: Between September 2013 and September 2016, around 91 consecutive patients with about a dozen mismatch repair-deficient cancer types, all previously treated and progressing, were enrolled in the trial. Deep sequencing of TCR CDR3 regions was used to track tumor-associated T cell clones in peripheral blood of patients responding to PD-1 blockade.

The research as a whole found: Clones residing in the tumor, which were often undetectable in blood before treatment, expanded quickly after pembrolizumab and then contracted, generally before radiologic responses.

V trim: 8 bases; J trim: 1 base; unmatched bases: 3. The CDR3 covers 13 residues, taking in both the cysteine and the phenylalanine. Kept here is only the CDR3 DNA, which spans 39 bases and is read in frame from base 1. CDR1 SGHTA and CDR2 FQGNSA were looked up in the germline V gene. Library generation was performed with the immunoSEQ multiplex PCR assay. TCRdb limited this immuneACCESS table to in-frame rearrangements with V and J called. A share of clones is missing; checked studies link under half to unresolved V genes, and the rest is unexplained. The sample yields some 48,000 clones; 77% were counted once. In total, the top ten clones hold 3% to 4% of the sample. For this clone: The antigen this receptor binds is unknown. Per-base quality was not reported, and no clone a single base away is much larger than it.

The label giving this sample's time point can be read as: peripheral blood before pembrolizumab. Mismatch repair deficiency in every enrolled patient was established by polymerase chain reaction or immunohistochemistry. TCR sequencing was carried out for three patients who responded to pembrolizumab therapy. The phase II trial prospectively tested pembrolizumab PD-1 blockade in advanced mismatch repair-deficient cancers regardless of tissue of origin. Peripheral blood T cell samples were gathered serially, both before PD-1 blockade started and at multiple time points afterward. Blood sampling times were expressed in weeks after the first pembrolizumab dose.

The sequencing used PBMCs, collected before pembrolizumab treatment. The chain is encoded by TRBV7-2 joined to TRBJ2-3, and TRBD2 aligns with 7 junction nucleotides. The receptor's source is an adult with mismatch repair-deficient cancer. The CDR3 sequence is CASRAGGTDTQYF. The nucleotide sequence reads as follows: TGTGCCAGCCGGGCGGGGGGCACAGATACGCAGTATTTT.